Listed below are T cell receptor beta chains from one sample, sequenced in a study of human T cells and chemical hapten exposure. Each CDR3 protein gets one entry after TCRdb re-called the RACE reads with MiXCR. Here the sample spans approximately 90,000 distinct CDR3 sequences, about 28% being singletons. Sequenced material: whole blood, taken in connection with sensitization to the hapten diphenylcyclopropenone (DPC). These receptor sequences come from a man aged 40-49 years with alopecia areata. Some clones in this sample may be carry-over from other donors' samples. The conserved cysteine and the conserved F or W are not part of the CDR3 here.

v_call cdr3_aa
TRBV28 ASSWGLRNEQF
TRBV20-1 SARSGRATFEQY
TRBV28 ASSPPTSGTYEQY
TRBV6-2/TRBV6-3 ASYTGYNEQF
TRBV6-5 ASRAPGAYGYT
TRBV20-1 SARARTGFYEQY
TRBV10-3 AISPQGADTQY
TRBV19 ASSPLRRNTEAF
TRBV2 ASSEGPGNTIY
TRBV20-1 SARVGSDTQY
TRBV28 ASSATGGPDTQY
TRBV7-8 ASSFTSGSGNEQF
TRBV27 ASSFRGQDTEAF
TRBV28 ASSFGRSVGLPQH
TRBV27 ASSPGGPPDTQY
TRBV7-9 ASSHSSSYNEQF
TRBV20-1 SARDPLGGDRGTDTQY
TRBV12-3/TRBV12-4 ASSAERPY
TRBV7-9 ASSSAGTSGEQY
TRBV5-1 ASSFGGTDEQY
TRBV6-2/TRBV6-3 ASSWGRGAEGTKNIQY
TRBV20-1 SARKVVDVSGTPYEQY
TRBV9 ASSPRTAADTQY
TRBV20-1 SAPTPQWPMAPEQY
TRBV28 ASTMTGGTDTQY
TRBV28 ASRGGGKSSYEQY
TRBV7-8 ASSQDRSSYEQY